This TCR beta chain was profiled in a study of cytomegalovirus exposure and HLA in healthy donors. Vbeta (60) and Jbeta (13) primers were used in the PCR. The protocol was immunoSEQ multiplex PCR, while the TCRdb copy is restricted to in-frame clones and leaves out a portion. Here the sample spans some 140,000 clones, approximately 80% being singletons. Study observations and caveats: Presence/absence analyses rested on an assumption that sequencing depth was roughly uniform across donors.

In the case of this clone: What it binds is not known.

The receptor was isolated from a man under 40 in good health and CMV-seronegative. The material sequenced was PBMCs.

CDR3 sequence reads: CASRPGDTHITDTQYF. The CDR3 DNA is TGTGCCAGCAGGCCCGGGGACACTCATATCACAGATACGCAGTATTTT. This chain links TRBV6-6 with TRBJ2-3, with D perhaps TRBD1 (6 bases). V lost 6 bases and J 2 bases, leaving 18 bases between the germline ends. The V gene's germline CDR1 is MNHNY and CDR2 SVGAGI (reference sequence). The CDR3 length is 16 residues.